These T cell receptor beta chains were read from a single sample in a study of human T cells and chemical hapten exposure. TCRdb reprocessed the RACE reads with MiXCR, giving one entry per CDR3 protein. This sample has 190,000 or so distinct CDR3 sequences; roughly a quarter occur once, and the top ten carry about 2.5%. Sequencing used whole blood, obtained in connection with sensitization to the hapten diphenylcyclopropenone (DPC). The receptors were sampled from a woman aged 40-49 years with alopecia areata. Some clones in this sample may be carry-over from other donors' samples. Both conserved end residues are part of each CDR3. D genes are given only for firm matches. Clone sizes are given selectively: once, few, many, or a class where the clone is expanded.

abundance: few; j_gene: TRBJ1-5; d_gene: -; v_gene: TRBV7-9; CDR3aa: CASSLDPPQPQHF; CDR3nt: TGTGCCAGCAGCTTAGACCCCCCTCAGCCCCAGCATTTT
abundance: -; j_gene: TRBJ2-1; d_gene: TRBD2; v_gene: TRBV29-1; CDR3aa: CSVGRGTSGSSYNEQFF; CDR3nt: TGCAGCGTTGGCCGAGGGACTAGCGGTAGCTCCTACAATGAGCAGTTCTTC
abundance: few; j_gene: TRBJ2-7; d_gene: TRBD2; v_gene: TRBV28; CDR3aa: CASKEAGGPYEQYF; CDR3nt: TGTGCCAGCAAAGAAGCGGGAGGGCCTTACGAGCAGTACTTC
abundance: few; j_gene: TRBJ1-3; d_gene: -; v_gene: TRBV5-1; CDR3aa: CASSLDLGNTIYF; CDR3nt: TGCGCCAGCAGCTTGGATCTTGGAAACACCATATATTTT
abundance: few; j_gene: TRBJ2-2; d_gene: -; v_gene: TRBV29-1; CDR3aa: CSVGSGRGGTGELFF; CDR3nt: TGCAGCGTTGGGTCTGGCAGGGGCGGGACCGGGGAGCTGTTTTTT
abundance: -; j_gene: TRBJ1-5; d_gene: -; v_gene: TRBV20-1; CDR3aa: CSAFSSNQPQHF; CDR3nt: TGCAGTGCTTTCTCTAGCAATCAGCCCCAGCATTTT
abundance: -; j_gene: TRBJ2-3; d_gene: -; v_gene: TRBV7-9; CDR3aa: CASSPGADGTDTQYF; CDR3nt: TGTGCCAGCAGCCCTGGGGCGGACGGCACAGATACGCAGTATTTT
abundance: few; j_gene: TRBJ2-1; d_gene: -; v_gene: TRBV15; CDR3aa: CATSREKLGEQFF; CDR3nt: TGTGCCACCAGCAGAGAAAAGCTCGGTGAGCAGTTCTTC
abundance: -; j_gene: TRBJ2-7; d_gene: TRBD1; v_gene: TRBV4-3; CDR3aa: CASSQDWQGAYEQYF; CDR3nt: TGCGCCAGCAGCCAAGATTGGCAGGGGGCCTACGAGCAGTACTTC
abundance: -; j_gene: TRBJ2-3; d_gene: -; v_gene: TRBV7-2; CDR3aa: CASSLVWDGAEATQYF; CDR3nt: TGTGCCAGCAGCTTAGTTTGGGACGGCGCGGAGGCGACGCAGTATTTT
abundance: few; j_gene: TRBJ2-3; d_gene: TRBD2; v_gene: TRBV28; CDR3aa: CASSSATSGITDTQYF; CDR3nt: TGTGCCAGCAGTTCAGCGACTAGCGGCATCACAGATACGCAGTATTTT
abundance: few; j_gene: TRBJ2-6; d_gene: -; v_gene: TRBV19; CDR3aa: CASDSYSGANVLTF; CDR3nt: TGTGCCAGTGACAGTTACTCTGGGGCCAACGTCCTGACTTTC
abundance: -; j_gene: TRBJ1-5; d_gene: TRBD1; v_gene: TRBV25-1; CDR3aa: CASSDPTGSNQPQHF; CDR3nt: TGTGCCAGCAGTGACCCGACAGGGAGCAATCAGCCCCAGCATTTT
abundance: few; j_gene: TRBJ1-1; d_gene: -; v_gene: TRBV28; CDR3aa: CASSLWTGTEAFF; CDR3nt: TGTGCCAGCAGTTTATGGACGGGGACTGAAGCTTTCTTT
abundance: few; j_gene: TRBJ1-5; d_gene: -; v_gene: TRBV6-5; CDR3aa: CASSYLGGGQPQHF; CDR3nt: TGTGCCAGCAGTTACCTGGGGGGGGGTCAGCCCCAGCATTTT
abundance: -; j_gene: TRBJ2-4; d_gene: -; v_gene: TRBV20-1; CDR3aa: CSAHTPGQKNIQYF; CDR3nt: TGCAGTGCTCATACCCCCGGACAGAAAAACATTCAGTACTTC
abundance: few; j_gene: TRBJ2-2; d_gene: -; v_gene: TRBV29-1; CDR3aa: CSVLLIGGANTGELFF; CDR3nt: TGCAGCGTTTTGTTAATCGGGGGCGCGAACACCGGGGAGCTGTTTTTT